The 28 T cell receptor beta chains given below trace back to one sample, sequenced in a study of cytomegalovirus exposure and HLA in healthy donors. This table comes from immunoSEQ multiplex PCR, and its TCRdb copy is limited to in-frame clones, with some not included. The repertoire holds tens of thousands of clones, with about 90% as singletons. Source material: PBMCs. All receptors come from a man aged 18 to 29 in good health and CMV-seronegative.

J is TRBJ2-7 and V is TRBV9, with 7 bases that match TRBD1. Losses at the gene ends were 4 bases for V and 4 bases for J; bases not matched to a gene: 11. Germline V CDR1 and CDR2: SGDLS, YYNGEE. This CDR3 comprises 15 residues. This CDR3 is CASSPWDSGPYEQYF. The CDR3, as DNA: TGTGCCAGCAGCCCCTGGGACAGTGGTCCTTACGAGCAGTACTTC.

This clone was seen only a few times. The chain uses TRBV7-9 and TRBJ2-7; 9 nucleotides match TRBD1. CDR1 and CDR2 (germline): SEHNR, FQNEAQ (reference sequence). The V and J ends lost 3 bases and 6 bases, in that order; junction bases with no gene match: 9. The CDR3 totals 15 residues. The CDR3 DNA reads TGTGCCAGCAGCTTGTGGCGGACAGGGGAGGTCGAGCAGTACTTC. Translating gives CASSLWRTGEVEQYF.

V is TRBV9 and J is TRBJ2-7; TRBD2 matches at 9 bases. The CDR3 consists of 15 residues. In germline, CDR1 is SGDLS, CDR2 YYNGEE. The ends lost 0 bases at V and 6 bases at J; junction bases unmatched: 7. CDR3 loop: CASSVGSGRYIEQYF. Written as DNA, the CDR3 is TGTGCCAGCAGCGTAGGAAGCGGGAGGTATATCGAGCAGTACTTC.

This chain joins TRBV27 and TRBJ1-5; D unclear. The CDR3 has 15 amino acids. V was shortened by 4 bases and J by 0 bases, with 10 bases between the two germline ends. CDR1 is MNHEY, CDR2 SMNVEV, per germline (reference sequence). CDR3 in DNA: TGTGCCAGCAGTTGGAGTCTCGATAGCAATCAGCCCCAGCATTTT. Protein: CASSWSLDSNQPQHF.

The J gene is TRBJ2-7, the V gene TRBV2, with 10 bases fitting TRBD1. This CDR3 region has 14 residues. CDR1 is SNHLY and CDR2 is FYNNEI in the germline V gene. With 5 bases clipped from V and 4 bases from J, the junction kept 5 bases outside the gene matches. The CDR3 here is CASSSRQGAYEQYF. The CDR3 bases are TGTGCCAGCAGTAGCAGACAGGGGGCTTACGAGCAGTACTTC.

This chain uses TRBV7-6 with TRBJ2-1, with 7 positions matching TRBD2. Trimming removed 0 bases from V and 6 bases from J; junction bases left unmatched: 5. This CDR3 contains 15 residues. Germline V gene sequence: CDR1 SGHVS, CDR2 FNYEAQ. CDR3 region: CASSLAAGVSNEQFF. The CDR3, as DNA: TGTGCCAGCAGCTTAGCGGCGGGAGTTTCCAATGAGCAGTTCTTC. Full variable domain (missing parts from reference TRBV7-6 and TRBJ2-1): GAGVSQSPRYKVTKRGQDVALRCDPISGHVSLYWYRQALGQGPEFLTYFNYEAQQDKSGLPNDRFSAERPEGSISTLTIQRTEQRDSAMYRCASSLAAGVSNEQFFGPGTRLTVL.

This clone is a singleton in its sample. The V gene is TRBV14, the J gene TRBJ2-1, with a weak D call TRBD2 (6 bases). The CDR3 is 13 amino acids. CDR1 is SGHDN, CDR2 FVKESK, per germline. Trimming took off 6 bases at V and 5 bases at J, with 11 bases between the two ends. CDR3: CASRAGRNNEQFF. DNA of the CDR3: TGTGCCAGCAGGGCGGGAAGGAACAATGAGCAGTTCTTC.

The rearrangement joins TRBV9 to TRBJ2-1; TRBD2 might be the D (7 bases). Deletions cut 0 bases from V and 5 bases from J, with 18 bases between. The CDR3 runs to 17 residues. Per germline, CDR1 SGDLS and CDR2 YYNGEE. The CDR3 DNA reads TGTGCCAGCAGCGTAGGCGGGGGCAGGTCTCCCCACAATGAGCAGTTCTTC. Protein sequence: CASSVGGGRSPHNEQFF.

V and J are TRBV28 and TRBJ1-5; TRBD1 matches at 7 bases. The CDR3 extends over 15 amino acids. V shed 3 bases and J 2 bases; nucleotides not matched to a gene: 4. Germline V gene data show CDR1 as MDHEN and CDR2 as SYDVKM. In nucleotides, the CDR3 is TGTGCCAGCAGTTTCCAGGGGGTAGGCAATCAGCCCCAGCATTTT. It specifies CASSFQGVGNQPQHF.

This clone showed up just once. The DNA of the CDR3 is TGTGCCAGCAGCAAACCGGACAAGAGAAAAATCTCTGGGGCCAACGTCCTGACTTTC. Translated: CASSKPDKRKISGANVLTF. The V gene is TRBV21-1, the J gene TRBJ2-6; no DNA check was done on the table's D call, TRBD1. TRBV21-1 is designated a pseudogene. There are 19 residues in the CDR3.

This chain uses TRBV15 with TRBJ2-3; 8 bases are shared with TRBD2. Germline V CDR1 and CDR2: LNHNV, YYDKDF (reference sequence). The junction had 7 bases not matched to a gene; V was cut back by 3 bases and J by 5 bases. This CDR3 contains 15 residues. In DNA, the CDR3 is TGTGCCACCAGCAGCGCCTCCCGGGGGGGAGATACGCAGTATTTT. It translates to CATSSASRGGDTQYF.

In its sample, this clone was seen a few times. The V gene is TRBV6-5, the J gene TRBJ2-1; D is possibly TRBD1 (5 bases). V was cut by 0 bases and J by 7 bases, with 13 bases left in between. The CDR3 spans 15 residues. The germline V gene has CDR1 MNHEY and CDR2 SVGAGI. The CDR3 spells CASSYSSFTGNEQFF. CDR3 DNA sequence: TGTGCCAGCAGTTACTCTTCATTTACAGGAAATGAGCAGTTCTTC.

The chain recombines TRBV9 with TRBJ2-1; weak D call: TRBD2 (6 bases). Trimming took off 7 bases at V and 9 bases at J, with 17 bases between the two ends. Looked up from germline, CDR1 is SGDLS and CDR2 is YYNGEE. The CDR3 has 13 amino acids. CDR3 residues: CASGRTGVGEQFF. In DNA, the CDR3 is TGTGCCAGCGGGAGGACTGGGGTAGGTGAGCAGTTCTTC. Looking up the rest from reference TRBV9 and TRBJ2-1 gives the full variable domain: DSGVTQTPKHLITATGQRVTLRCSPRSGDLSVYWYQQSLDQGLQFLIQYYNGEERAKGNILERFSAQQFPDLHSELNLSSLELGDSALYFCASGRTGVGEQFFGPGTRLTVL.

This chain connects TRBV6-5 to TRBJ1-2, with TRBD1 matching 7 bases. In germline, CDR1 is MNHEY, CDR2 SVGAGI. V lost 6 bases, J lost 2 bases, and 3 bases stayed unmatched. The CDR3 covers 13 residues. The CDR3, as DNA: TGTGCCAGCAGCGGACAGGAAAACTATGGCTACACCTTC. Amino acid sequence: CASSGQENYGYTF.

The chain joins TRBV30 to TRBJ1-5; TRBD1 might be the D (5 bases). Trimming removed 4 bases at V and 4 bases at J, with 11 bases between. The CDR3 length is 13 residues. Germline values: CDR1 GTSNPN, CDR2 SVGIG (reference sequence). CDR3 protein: CAWNEAGNQPQHF. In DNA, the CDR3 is TGTGCCTGGAATGAGGCAGGGAATCAGCCCCAGCATTTT.

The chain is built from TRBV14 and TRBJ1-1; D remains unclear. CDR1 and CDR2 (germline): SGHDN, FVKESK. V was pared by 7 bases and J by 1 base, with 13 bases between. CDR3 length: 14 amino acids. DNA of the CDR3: TGTGCCAGCACAGCCTGGACTCCGAACACTGAAGCTTTCTTT. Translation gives CASTAWTPNTEAFF.

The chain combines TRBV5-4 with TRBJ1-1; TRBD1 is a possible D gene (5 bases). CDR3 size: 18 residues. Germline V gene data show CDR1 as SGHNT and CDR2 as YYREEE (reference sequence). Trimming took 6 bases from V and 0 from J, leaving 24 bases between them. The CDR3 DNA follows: TGTGCCAGCAAATCGCGGGGCGGGGAGGGGACGATGAACACTGAAGCTTTCTTT. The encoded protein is CASKSRGGEGTMNTEAFF.

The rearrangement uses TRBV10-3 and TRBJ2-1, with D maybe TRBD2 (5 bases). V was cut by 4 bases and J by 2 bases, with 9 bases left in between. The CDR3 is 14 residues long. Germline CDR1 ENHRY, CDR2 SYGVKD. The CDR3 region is CAISGGMTYNEQFF. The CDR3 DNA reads TGTGCCATCAGTGGAGGGATGACCTACAATGAGCAGTTCTTC.

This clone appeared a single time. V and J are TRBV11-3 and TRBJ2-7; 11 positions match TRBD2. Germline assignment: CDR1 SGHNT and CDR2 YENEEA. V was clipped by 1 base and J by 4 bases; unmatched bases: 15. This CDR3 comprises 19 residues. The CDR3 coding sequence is TGTGCCAGCAGCTTAGTGCTAGCGGGAGGACGGCCTTCGTTTTACGAGCAGTACTTC. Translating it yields CASSLVLAGGRPSFYEQYF.

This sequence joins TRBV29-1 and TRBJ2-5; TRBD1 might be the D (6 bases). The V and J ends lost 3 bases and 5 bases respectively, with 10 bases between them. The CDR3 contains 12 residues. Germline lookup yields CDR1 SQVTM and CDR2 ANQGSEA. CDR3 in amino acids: CSVDRGAETQYF. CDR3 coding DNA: TGCAGCGTTGACAGGGGTGCCGAGACCCAGTACTTC.

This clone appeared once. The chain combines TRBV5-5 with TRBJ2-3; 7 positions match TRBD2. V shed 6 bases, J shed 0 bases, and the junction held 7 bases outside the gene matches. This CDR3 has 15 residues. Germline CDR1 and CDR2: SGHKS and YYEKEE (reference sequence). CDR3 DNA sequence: TGTGCCAGCACCACCCCTAGCGGAAGCACAGATACGCAGTATTTT. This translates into CASTTPSGSTDTQYF.

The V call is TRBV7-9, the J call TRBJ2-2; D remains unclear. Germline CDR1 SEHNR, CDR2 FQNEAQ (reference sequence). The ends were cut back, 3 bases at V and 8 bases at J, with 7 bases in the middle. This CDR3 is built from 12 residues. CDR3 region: CASSFTRGELFF. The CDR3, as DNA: TGTGCCAGCAGCTTTACACGAGGGGAGCTGTTTTTT.

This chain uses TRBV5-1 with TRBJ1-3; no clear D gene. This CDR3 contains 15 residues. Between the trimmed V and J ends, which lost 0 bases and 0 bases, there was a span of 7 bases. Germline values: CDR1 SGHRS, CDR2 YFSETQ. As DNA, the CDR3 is TGCGCCAGCAGCTTGGGCGGCAACTCTGGAAACACCATATATTTT. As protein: CASSLGGNSGNTIYF.

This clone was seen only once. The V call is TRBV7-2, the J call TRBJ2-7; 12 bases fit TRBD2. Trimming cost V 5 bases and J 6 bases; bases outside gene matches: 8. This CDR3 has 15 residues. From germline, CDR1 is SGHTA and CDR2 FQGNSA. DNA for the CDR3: TGTGCCAGCAGCACCTCGACTAGCGGGAGAACCGAGCAGTACTTC. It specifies CASSTSTSGRTEQYF.

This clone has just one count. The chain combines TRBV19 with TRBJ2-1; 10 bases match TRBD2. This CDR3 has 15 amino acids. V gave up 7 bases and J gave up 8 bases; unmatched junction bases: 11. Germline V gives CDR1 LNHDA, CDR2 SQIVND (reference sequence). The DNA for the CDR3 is TGTGCCAGTAAGGGAGGGCTAGCGGGAGTCCATGAGCAGTTCTTC. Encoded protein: CASKGGLAGVHEQFF.

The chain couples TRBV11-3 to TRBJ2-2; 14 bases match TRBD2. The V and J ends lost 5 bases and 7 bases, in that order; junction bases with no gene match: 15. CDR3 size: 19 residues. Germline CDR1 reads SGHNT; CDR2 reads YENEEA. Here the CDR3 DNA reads TGTGCCAGCAGCCCCGGGACAGGGGGACTAGCGGGAGACCTCGGGGAGCTGTTTTTT. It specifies CASSPGTGGLAGDLGELFF.

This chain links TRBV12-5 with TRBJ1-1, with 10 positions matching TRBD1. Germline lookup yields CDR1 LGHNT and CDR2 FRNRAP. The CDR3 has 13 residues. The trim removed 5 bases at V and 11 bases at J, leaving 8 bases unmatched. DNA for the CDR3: TGTGCTAGTGGTCTCGACAGGGGGCTGGAGGCTTTCTTT. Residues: CASGLDRGLEAFF.

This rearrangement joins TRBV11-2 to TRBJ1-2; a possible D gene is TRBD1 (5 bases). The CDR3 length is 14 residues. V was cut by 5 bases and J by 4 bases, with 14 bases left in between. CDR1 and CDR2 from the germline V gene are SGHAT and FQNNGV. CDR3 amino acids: CASSPNPDSYGYTF. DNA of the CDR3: TGTGCCAGCAGCCCTAACCCCGACAGCTATGGCTACACCTTC.